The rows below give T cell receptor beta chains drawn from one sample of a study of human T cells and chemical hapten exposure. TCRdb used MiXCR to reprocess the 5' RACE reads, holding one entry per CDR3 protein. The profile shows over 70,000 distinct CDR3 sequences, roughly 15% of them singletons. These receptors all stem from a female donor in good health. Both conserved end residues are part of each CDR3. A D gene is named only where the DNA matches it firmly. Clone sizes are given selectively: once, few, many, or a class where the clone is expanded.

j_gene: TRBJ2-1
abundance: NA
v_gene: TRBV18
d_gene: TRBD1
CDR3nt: TGTGCCAGCTCAACAGGGACAGGGGGTGAGCAGTTCTTC
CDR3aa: CASSTGTGGEQFF

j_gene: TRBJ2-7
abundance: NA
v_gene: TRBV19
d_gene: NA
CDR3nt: TGTGCCAGTAGTCCCCAGGCGAAGCCCGGTATGGAGCAGTACTTC
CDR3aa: CASSPQAKPGMEQYF

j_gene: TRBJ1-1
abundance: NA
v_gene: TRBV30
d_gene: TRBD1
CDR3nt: TGTGCCTGGGGACAGGGGTTAATCACTGAAGCTTTCTTT
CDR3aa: CAWGQGLITEAFF

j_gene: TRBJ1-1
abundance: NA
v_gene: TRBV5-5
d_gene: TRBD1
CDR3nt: TGTGCCAGCTTAAGACAGGGGGCGGACACTGAAGCTTTCTTT
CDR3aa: CASLRQGADTEAFF

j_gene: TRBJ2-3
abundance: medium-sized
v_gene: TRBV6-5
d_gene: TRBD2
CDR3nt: TGTGCCACGGGACTAGCGGGAGATACAGATACGCAGTATTTT
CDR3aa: CATGLAGDTDTQYF

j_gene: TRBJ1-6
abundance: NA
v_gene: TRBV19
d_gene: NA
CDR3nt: TGTGCCAGTAGTATACGGGCAGCCTATAATTCACCCCTCCACTTT
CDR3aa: CASSIRAAYNSPLHF

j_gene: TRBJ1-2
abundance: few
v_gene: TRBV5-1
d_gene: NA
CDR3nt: TGCGCCAGCGCCCAGGACATCACTAACTATGGCTACACCTTC
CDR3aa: CASAQDITNYGYTF

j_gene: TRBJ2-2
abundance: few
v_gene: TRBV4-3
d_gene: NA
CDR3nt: TGCGCCAGCAGCCAAGACGAGGCGTTCGGGGAGCTGTTTTTT
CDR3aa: CASSQDEAFGELFF

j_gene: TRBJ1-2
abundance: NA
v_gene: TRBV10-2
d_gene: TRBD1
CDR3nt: TGCGCCAGCAGTGAGCAGGGGGACTATGGCTACACCTTC
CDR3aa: CASSEQGDYGYTF

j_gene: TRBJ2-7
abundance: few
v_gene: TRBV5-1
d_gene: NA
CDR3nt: TGCGCCAGCAGCTTGGAATCCGGACAATATTCATACGAGCAGTACTTC
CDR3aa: CASSLESGQYSYEQYF

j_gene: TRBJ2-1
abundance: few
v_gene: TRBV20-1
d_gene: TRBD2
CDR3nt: TGCAGTGCTAGCACACTAGCGGGAGGCCACAATGAGCAGTTCTTC
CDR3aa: CSASTLAGGHNEQFF

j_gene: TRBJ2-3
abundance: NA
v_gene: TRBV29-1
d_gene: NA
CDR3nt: TGCAGCGTTCCACGGTCGATGGGGGATACGCAGTATTTT
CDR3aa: CSVPRSMGDTQYF

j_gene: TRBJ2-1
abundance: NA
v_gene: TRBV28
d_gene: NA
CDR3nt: TGTGCCAGCAGCTTTACCCGCTACAGGGCAACCTACAATGAGCAGTTCTTC
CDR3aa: CASSFTRYRATYNEQFF

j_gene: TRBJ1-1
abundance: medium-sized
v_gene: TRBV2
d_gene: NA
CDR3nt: TGTGCCAGCAGTGAAGGTCGAGGAACCACTGAAGCTTTCTTT
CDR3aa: CASSEGRGTTEAFF

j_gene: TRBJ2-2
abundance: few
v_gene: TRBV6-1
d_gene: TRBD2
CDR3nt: TGTGCCAGCAGTGTGGGGAGGGAAGGCACCGGGGAGCTGTTTTTT
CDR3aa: CASSVGREGTGELFF

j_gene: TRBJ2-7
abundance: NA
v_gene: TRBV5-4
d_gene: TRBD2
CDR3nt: TGTGCCAGCAGCGGGGAGGCTAGCGGGCGCGGAGGAGCGGAGCAGTACTTC
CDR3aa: CASSGEASGRGGAEQYF

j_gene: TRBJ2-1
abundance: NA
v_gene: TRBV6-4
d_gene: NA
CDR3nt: TGTGCCAGCAGTGACCGGGACTTGTGCTACAATGAGCAGTTCTTC
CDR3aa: CASSDRDLCYNEQFF

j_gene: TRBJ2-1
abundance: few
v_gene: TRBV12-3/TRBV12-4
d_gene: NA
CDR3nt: TGTGCCAGCAAACCGGACAGTTCCTACAATGAGCAGTTCTTC
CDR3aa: CASKPDSSYNEQFF

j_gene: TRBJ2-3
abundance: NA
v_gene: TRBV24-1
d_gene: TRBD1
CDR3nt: TGTGCCACCAGCGGACAGGGGGCTAGCACAGATACGCAGTATTTT
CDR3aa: CATSGQGASTDTQYF

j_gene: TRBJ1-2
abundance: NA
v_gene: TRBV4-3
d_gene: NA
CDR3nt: TGCGCCAGCAGCCAAGCCACGGACAGCTATGGCTACACCTTC
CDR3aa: CASSQATDSYGYTF

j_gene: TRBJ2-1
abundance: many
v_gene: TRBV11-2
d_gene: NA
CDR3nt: TGTGCCAGCAGCTTTTCGCTGAACTCCACATGGGGCAATGAGCAGTTCTTC
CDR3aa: CASSFSLNSTWGNEQFF

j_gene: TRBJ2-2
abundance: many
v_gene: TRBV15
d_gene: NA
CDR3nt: TGTGCCACCAGCAGAGATAAGGGTTTCACCGGGGAGCTGTTTTTT
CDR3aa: CATSRDKGFTGELFF

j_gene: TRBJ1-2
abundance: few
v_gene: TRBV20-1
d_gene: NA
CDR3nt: TGCAGTGCTCAGGACGGGACAACCAGCCGGGGCTACACCTTC
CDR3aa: CSAQDGTTSRGYTF

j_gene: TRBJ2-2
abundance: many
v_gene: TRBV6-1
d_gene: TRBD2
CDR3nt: TGTGCCAGCAGTGTAGGGGGACTAGCAGCCGGGGAGCTGTTTTTT
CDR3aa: CASSVGGLAAGELFF

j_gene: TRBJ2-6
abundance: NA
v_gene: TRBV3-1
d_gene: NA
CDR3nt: TGTGCCAGCAGCCAAGCCATTTCCAGCTCTGGGGCCAACGTCCTGACTTTC
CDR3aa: CASSQAISSSGANVLTF

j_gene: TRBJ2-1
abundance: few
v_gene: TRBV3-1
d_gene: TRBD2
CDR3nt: TGTGCCAGCAGCCAATTGGGACTAGCGGACTTCAATGAGCAGTTCTTC
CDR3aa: CASSQLGLADFNEQFF

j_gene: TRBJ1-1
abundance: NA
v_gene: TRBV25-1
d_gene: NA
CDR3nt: TGTGCCAGCACCCCCTTAGGGGGGAACACTGAAGCTTTCTTT
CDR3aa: CASTPLGGNTEAFF

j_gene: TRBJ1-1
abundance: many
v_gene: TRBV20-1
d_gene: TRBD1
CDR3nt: TGCAGTGCTGGGGGGACAGCGCCTGAAGCTTTCTTT
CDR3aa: CSAGGTAPEAFF

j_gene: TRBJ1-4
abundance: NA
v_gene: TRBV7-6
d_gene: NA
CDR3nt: TGTGCCAGCAGCTTGATTTTGGGGGCACGAAGTGAAAAACTGTTTTTT
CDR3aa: CASSLILGARSEKLFF

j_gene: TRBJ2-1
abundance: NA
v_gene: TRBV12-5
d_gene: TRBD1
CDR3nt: TGTGCTAGTGGTTTGTCGGGACAGGGATATACCTACAATGAGCAGTTCTTC
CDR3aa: CASGLSGQGYTYNEQFF

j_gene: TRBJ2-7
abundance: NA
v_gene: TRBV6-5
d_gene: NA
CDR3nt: TGTGCCAGCAGTATACAGCAAGCGAGGGCTTCCGAGCAGTACTTC
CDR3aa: CASSIQQARASEQYF

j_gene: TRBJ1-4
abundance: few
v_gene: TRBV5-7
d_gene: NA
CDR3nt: TGTGCCAGCAGCTCTCCGGAAGGATCAACTAATGAAAAACTGTTTTTT
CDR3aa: CASSSPEGSTNEKLFF

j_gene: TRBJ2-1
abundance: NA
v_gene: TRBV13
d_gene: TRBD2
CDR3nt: TGTGCCAGCAGCACTCTCACCATAGGAGTAGCGGGATCTACGAATGAGCAGTTCTTC
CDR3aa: CASSTLTIGVAGSTNEQFF

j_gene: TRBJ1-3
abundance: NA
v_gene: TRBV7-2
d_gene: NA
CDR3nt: TGTGCCAGCAGCTTAGTTCAGTGGGGCCCTACCTCTGGAAACACCATATATTTT
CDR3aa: CASSLVQWGPTSGNTIYF

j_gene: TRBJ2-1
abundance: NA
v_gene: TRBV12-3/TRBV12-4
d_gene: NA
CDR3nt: TGTGCCAGCAGTTTTACACCGATAACCTACAATGAGCAGTTCTTC
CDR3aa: CASSFTPITYNEQFF

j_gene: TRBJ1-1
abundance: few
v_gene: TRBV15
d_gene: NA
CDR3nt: TGTGCCACCAGCATTGGGCAGGTAAACACTGAAGCTTTCTTT
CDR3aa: CATSIGQVNTEAFF

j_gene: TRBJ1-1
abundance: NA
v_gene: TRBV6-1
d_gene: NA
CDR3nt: TGTGCCAGCAGTGAAGTGGGGACGGCTGAAGCTTTCTTT
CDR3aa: CASSEVGTAEAFF

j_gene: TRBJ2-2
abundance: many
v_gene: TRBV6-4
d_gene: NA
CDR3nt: TGTGCCAGCAGTGCAGGGGGGTCGACCGGGGAGCTGTTTTTT
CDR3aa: CASSAGGSTGELFF

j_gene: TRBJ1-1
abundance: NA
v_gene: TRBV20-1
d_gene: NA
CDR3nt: TGCAGTGCTAGAGAGGGATTCATGAACACTGAAGCTTTCTTT
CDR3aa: CSAREGFMNTEAFF

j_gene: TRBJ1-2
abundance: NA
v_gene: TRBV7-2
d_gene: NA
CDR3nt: TGTGCCAGCAGCTTAGGACATGGGGGTTATGTCTATGGCTACACCTTC
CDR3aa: CASSLGHGGYVYGYTF

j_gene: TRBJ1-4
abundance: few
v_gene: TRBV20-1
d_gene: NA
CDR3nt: TGCAGTGCTACGGGCCCGGAAGGGGAAAAACTGTTTTTT
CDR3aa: CSATGPEGEKLFF

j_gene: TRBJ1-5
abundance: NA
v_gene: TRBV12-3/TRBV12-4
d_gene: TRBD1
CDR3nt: TGTGCCAGCAGCGGACAGGGGTATCAGCCCCAGCATTTT
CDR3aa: CASSGQGYQPQHF

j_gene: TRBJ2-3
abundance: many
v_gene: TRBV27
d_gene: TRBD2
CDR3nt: TGTGCCAGCAGACGGGGAGCTAGCGGGGGAACAGATACGCAGTATTTT
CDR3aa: CASRRGASGGTDTQYF

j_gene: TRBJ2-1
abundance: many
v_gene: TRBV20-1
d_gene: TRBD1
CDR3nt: TGCAGTGCTCAGGGGACAGGGTACTCCTACAATGAGCAGTTCTTC
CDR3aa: CSAQGTGYSYNEQFF

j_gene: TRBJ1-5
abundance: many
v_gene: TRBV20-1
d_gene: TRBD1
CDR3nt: TGCAGTGCTAGCAGGGGGCTAGGTAATCAGCCCCAGCATTTT
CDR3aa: CSASRGLGNQPQHF

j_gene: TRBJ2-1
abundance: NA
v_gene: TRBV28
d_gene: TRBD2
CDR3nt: TGTGCCAGCAGTTATGCGGGACTAGCGGTTGGGAATGAGCAGTTCTTC
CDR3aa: CASSYAGLAVGNEQFF

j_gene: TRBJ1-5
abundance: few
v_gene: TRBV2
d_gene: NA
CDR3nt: TGTGCCAGCAGTCGAGGGTTGGGGCATGAGGGCAATCAGCCCCAGCATTTT
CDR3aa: CASSRGLGHEGNQPQHF

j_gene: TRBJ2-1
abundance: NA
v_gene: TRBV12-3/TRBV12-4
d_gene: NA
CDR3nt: TGTGCCAGCAGTTTCCGAGCGTCACAATACAATGAGCAGTTCTTC
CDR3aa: CASSFRASQYNEQFF

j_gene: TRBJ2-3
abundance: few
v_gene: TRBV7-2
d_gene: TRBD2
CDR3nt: TGTGCCAGCAGCCTGACTAGCGGGGGGGCCCAAGATACGCAGTATTTT
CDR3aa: CASSLTSGGAQDTQYF

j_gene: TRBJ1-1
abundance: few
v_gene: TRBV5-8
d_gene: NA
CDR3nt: TGTGCCAGCAGCGTCTACAGGATCCCGAACACTGAAGCTTTCTTT
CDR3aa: CASSVYRIPNTEAFF

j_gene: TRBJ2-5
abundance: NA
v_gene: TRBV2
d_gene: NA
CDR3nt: TGTGCCAGCGGGCAGGGACAAGAGACCCAGTACTTC
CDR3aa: CASGQGQETQYF

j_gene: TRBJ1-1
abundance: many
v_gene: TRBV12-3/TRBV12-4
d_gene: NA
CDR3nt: TGTGCCAGCAGTTTAATAGGGTTCACTGAAGCTTTCTTT
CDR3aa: CASSLIGFTEAFF

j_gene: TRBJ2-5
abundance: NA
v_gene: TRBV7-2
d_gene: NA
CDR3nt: TGTGCCAGCAGCTTGGACCAAGGAGAGACCCAGTACTTC
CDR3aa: CASSLDQGETQYF

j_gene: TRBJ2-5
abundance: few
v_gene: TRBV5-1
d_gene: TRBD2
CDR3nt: TGCGCCAGCAGCTTGAAGGGGGCAAGCGGGGGGAACCAAGAGACCCAGTACTTC
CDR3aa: CASSLKGASGGNQETQYF

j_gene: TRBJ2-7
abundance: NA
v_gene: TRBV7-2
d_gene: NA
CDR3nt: TGTGCCAGCAGCTTAGTGTTGCGGGAGCAGTACTTC
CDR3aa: CASSLVLREQYF

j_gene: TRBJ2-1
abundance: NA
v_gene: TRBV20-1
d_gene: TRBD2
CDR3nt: TGCAGTGCCCCTCGGGGGGGCCGGGTGAATGAGCAGTTCTTC
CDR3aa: CSAPRGGRVNEQFF

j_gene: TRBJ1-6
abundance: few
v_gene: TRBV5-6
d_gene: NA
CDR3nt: TGTGCCAGCAGCTTGGGGGGGTCCCCCGGATTCTATAATTCACCCCTCCACTTT
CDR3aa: CASSLGGSPGFYNSPLHF

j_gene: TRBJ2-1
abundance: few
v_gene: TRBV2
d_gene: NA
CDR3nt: TGTGCCGGAACTAGCTACAATGAGCAGTTCTTC
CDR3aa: CAGTSYNEQFF

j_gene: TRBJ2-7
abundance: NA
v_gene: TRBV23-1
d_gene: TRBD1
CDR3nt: TGCGCCAGCGTTCGACAGGGGTCCTACGAGCAGTACTTC
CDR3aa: CASVRQGSYEQYF